Following are 27 T cell receptor beta chains from one sample sequenced in a study of T cell clonotyping in hematopoietic cell transplantation. Time point defined: recipient sample about 28 days before transplant, after cytoreduction. Sequencing used immunoSEQ multiplex PCR; TCRdb keeps in-frame clones, though not all of them. The sample lists some 35,000 clones; 85% to 95% were seen once. The sample consisted of peripheral blood mononuclear cells, taken before stem cell transplant. These TCRs come from a middle-aged man with chronic myeloid leukemia. Some clones in this sample may be carry-over from other donors' samples.

This rearrangement joins TRBV30 to TRBJ2-6; D gene ambiguous. The V end lost 0 bases, the J end lost 0 bases, and 6 bases lay between the germline ends. The CDR3 runs 15 residues. The V gene's germline CDR1 is GTSNPN and CDR2 SVGIG (reference sequence). This chain's CDR3 is CAWSVQISGANVLTF. CDR3 DNA: TGTGCCTGGAGTGTACAAATCTCTGGGGCCAACGTCCTGACTTTC.

The V gene is TRBV5-1, the J gene TRBJ1-2, with 7 bases identical to TRBD1. Trimming took 1 base from V and 7 from J; bases not matched to a gene: 10. CDR3 size: 15 residues. Germline loops: CDR1 SGHRS, CDR2 YFSETQ. The CDR3: CASSLNARGYSGYTF. CDR3 bases: TGCGCCAGCAGCTTGAATGCCAGGGGGTATAGTGGCTACACCTTC.

The chain recombines TRBV4-3 with TRBJ1-5; the D gene is possibly TRBD1 (6 bases). Germline CDR1 LGHNA, CDR2 YSLEER. The CDR3 is made up of 18 amino acids. Trimming removed 1 base at V and 5 bases at J, with 21 bases between. CDR3 protein: CASSQGVQGSGMDQPQHF. Here the CDR3 DNA reads TGCGCCAGCAGCCAAGGAGTGCAGGGGAGCGGGATGGATCAGCCCCAGCATTTT.

This chain connects TRBV2 to TRBJ1-6; unclear D gene. Germline lookup yields CDR1 SNHLY and CDR2 FYNNEI. The CDR3 contains 15 residues. With 1 base removed from V and 3 bases from J, the gap between germline ends came to 7 bases. This chain's CDR3 is CASSEERNYNSPLHF. The CDR3 DNA reads TGTGCCAGCAGTGAAGAAAGGAACTATAATTCACCCCTCCACTTT.

V usage is TRBV19 and J usage is TRBJ1-5; a possible D gene is TRBD1 (6 bases). CDR1 LNHDA and CDR2 SQIVND come from the germline V gene (reference sequence). The V end was cut by 8 bases, the J end by 6 bases, with 17 bases between. This CDR3 contains 14 residues. CDR3 protein: CASHSQGRVQPQHF. As DNA, the CDR3 is TGTGCCAGTCACTCCCAGGGGAGGGTTCAGCCCCAGCATTTT.

The chain couples TRBV19 to TRBJ1-2; 8 bases fit TRBD1. This CDR3 has 15 residues. Germline lookup yields CDR1 LNHDA and CDR2 SQIVND (reference sequence). The V segment lost 3 bases and the J segment 3 bases; nucleotides outside the gene matches: 6. The CDR3 loop reads CASSMGRGLDYGYTF. CDR3 nucleotide sequence: TGTGCCAGTAGTATGGGCAGGGGGCTCGACTATGGCTACACCTTC.

CDR3 amino acids: CASSHTGTYEQYF. CDR3 bases: TGCGCCAGCAGCCACACAGGAACCTACGAGCAGTACTTC. The chain couples TRBV4-1 to TRBJ2-7, with TRBD1 as a possible D gene (5 bases). The V gene lost 3 bases and the J gene lost 2 bases, with 8 bases spanning the gap. The germline V gene encodes CDR1 MGHRA and CDR2 YSYEKL. The CDR3 sequence is 13 residues long.

The chain has TRBV2 and TRBJ1-3; 7 bases map to TRBD1. J lost 1 base, V lost 7 bases, and 16 bases had no gene match. CDR1 SNHLY and CDR2 FYNNEI come from the germline V gene. The CDR3 spans 18 residues. The chain's CDR3 is CASKWQGESWSSGNTIYF. CDR3 DNA: TGTGCCAGCAAGTGGCAGGGGGAGTCTTGGTCGTCTGGAAACACCATATATTTT.

This rearrangement joins TRBV7-8 to TRBJ1-5; tentatively, D is TRBD1 (5 bases). Trimming stripped 1 base from V and 2 bases from J, with 12 bases between. The germline gives CDR1 SGHVS, CDR2 FQNEAQ. This CDR3 has 16 amino acids. CDR3 sequence reads: CASSLEGALGNQPQHF. Here the CDR3 DNA reads TGTGCCAGCAGCTTAGAAGGGGCTCTGGGCAATCAGCCCCAGCATTTT. The variable domain in full, completed from reference TRBV7-8 and TRBJ1-5, reads GAGVSQSPRYKVAKRGQDVALRCDPISGHVSLFWYQQALGQGPEFLTYFQNEAQLDKSGLPSDRFFAERPEGSVSTLKIQRTQQEDSAVYLCASSLEGALGNQPQHFGDGTRLSIL.

This chain joins TRBV2 and TRBJ1-3, with no clear D. The V gene's germline CDR1 is SNHLY and CDR2 FYNNEI. The CDR3 runs 15 residues. V lost 1 base and J lost 4, with 11 bases in between. The CDR3 coding sequence is TGTGCCAGCAGTGAAGGAGGTGGGCCCGGAAACACCATATATTTT. Translation: CASSEGGGPGNTIYF.

The CDR3 DNA sequence: TGTGCAAGTCGCTGGACGACAGAGAACTATGGCTACACCTTC. Protein: CASRWTTENYGYTF. The chain carries TRBV12-2 and TRBJ1-2; TRBD1, the table's D call, lacks a check against the DNA. TRBV12-2 is labeled a pseudogene. The CDR3 runs to 14 residues.

The chain links TRBV19 to TRBJ1-1, with 7 bases matching TRBD1. V was clipped by 4 bases and J by 5 bases; unmatched bases: 7. CDR3 length: 14 amino acids. Germline values: CDR1 LNHDA, CDR2 SQIVND (reference sequence). In nucleotides, the CDR3 is TGTGCCAGTAGTAAATCGACAGGGAGTACTGAAGCTTTCTTT. Protein sequence: CASSKSTGSTEAFF.

The chain combines TRBV7-9 with TRBJ2-7; possibly TRBD1 for D (5 bases). Trimming pared 3 bases from V and 4 bases from J, leaving 13 bases between. This CDR3 is 14 amino acids long. The germline CDR1 and CDR2 sequences are SEHNR and FQNEAQ (reference sequence). CDR3 sequence reads: CASSLQGISYEQYF. The CDR3 DNA is TGTGCCAGCAGCTTGCAGGGAATCAGTTACGAGCAGTACTTC. The full variable domain, its missing parts supplied by reference TRBV7-9 and TRBJ2-7, is DTGVSQNPRHKITKRGQNVTFRCDPISEHNRLYWYRQTLGQGPEFLTYFQNEAQLEKSRLLSDRFSAERPKGSFSTLEIQRTEQGDSAMYLCASSLQGISYEQYFGPGTRLTVT.

V is TRBV9 and J is TRBJ2-7, with 7 bases identical to TRBD1. V shed 0 bases, J shed 4 bases, and the junction held 4 bases outside the gene matches. Per the germline V gene, CDR1 is SGDLS and CDR2 is YYNGEE. CDR3 length: 14 residues. Here the CDR3 reads CASSVEGAYYEQYF. As DNA, the CDR3 is TGTGCCAGCAGCGTAGAGGGGGCCTATTACGAGCAGTACTTC.

This chain connects TRBV11-3 to TRBJ1-2; D is undetermined. Trimming took 1 base from V and 6 from J, leaving 6 bases between them. Per germline, CDR1 SGHNT and CDR2 YENEEA. The CDR3 length is 12 residues. CDR3 DNA: TGTGCCAGCAGCTTAGGCAGTAATGGCTACACCTTC. It specifies CASSLGSNGYTF.

J is TRBJ1-6 and V is TRBV9; 10 nucleotides line up with TRBD1. Germline values: CDR1 SGDLS, CDR2 YYNGEE. The trim removed 3 bases at V and 9 bases at J, leaving 6 bases unmatched. CDR3 length equals 15 residues. CDR3 sequence (DNA): TGTGCCAGCAGCGCCACCGGGACAGGGGTTTCACCCCTCCACTTT. This encodes CASSATGTGVSPLHF.

J is TRBJ1-4 and V is TRBV4-2; tentative D call: TRBD1 (5 bases). The CDR3 runs to 14 residues. Germline V gene lookup returns CDR1 LGHNA and CDR2 YNFKEQ. The V and J ends lost 6 bases and 8 bases respectively, with 16 bases between them. The CDR3 coding sequence is TGTGCCAGCAGGCTGGGACTGAGGGACGAAAAACTGTTTTTT. It specifies CASRLGLRDEKLFF.

This chain joins TRBV2 and TRBJ2-1, with no clear D. Germline V gene data show CDR1 as SNHLY and CDR2 as FYNNEI. This CDR3 is 14 amino acids long. V was shortened by 8 bases and J by 4 bases, with 15 bases between the two germline ends. CDR3 sequence (DNA): TGTGCCAGCGGGGTACAACAACTTTACAATGAGCAGTTCTTC. Its protein product is CASGVQQLYNEQFF.

CDR3 sequence: CASSPQGANSPLHF. In nucleotides, the CDR3 is TGTGCCAGCAGCCCACAGGGGGCTAATTCACCCCTCCACTTT. This chain uses TRBV9 with TRBJ1-6, with 9 bases identical to TRBD1. V lost 4 bases, J lost 6 bases, and 2 bases stayed unmatched. The CDR3 is 14 residues long. CDR1 is SGDLS and CDR2 is YYNGEE in the germline V gene.

The chain carries TRBV18 and TRBJ1-1, with a tentative D call TRBD1 (5 bases). The CDR3 covers 13 residues. The V end lost 2 bases, the J end lost 6 bases, and 10 bases lay between the germline ends. Germline CDR1 and CDR2: KGHSH and LQKENI. The CDR3 protein is CASSPVWGSEAFF. The CDR3 region has the DNA TGTGCCAGCTCACCAGTGTGGGGGTCTGAAGCTTTCTTT.

The chain joins TRBV7-9 to TRBJ2-1, with a tentative D call TRBD1 (6 bases). This CDR3 contains 15 residues. Germline values: CDR1 SEHNR, CDR2 FQNEAQ (reference sequence). The V gene lost 5 bases and the J gene lost 13 bases, with 24 bases spanning the gap. The CDR3 region has the DNA TGTGCCAGCAGCCCCAAAATACGGCTCGGGACATTACAGTTCTTC. Translating gives CASSPKIRLGTLQFF.

This chain joins TRBV11-2 and TRBJ1-1; maybe TRBD1 (5 bases). The V and J ends lost 1 base and 0 bases respectively, with 6 bases between them. The germline CDR1 and CDR2 sequences are SGHAT and FQNNGV. This CDR3 is 14 amino acids long. Here the CDR3 reads CASSLGGLNTEAFF. CDR3 in DNA: TGTGCCAGCAGCTTAGGGGGACTGAACACTGAAGCTTTCTTT. Full variable domain (remainder filled in from reference TRBV11-2 and TRBJ1-1): EAGVAQSPRYKIIEKRQSVAFWCNPISGHATLYWYQQILGQGPKLLIQFQNNGVVDDSQLPKDRFSAERLKGVDSTLKIQPAKLEDSAVYLCASSLGGLNTEAFFGQGTRLTVV.

The chain carries TRBV5-1 and TRBJ1-3; D call uncertain. The CDR3 totals 15 residues. The V end lost 4 bases, the J end lost 8 bases, and 19 bases lay between the germline ends. Germline CDR1 SGHRS, CDR2 YFSETQ. CDR3 DNA sequence: TGCGCCAGCAGCCCCGGGCGGGCCACAATAGACACCATATATTTT. Translation: CASSPGRATIDTIYF. Together with reference TRBV5-1 and TRBJ1-3, the CDR3 gives the full variable domain: KAGVTQTPRYLIKTRGQQVTLSCSPISGHRSVSWYQQTPGQGLQFLFEYFSETQRNKGNFPGRFSGRQFSNSRSEMNVSTLELGDSALYLCASSPGRATIDTIYFGEGSWLTVV.

The chain joins TRBV30 to TRBJ1-5, with 8 bases fitting TRBD1. Germline V gene data show CDR1 as GTSNPN and CDR2 as SVGIG (reference sequence). This CDR3 is 14 amino acids long. V shed 0 bases, J shed 6 bases, and the junction held 4 bases outside the gene matches. The CDR3 is CAWSVRGRGQPQHF. The CDR3 nucleotides are TGTGCCTGGAGTGTCAGGGGGCGCGGTCAGCCCCAGCATTTT.

This chain connects TRBV5-1 to TRBJ2-5; TRBD2 matches at 10 bases. The CDR3 totals 14 residues. The ends lost 4 bases at V and 5 bases at J; junction bases unmatched: 5. Germline V gene sequence: CDR1 SGHRS, CDR2 YFSETQ. CDR3 amino acids: CASSQRGGEETQYF. In DNA form, the CDR3 reads TGCGCCAGCAGCCAGCGGGGGGGTGAGGAGACCCAGTACTTC.

Written as DNA, the CDR3 is TGTGCCAGCGTAGGGATAACAACATGGGAAAAACTGTTTTTT. This sequence encodes CASVGITTWEKLFF. The chain has TRBV6-1 and TRBJ1-4; no definite D call. CDR3 length: 14 amino acids. Germline CDR1 is MNHNS and CDR2 is SASEGT. V was clipped by 8 bases and J by 8 bases, with 18 bases between them.

The chain links TRBV7-6 to TRBJ2-1; TRBD2 matches 7 bases. Per the germline V gene, CDR1 is SGHVS and CDR2 is FNYEAQ. There are 15 residues in the CDR3. V shed 5 bases and J 6 bases; nucleotides not matched to a gene: 10. The CDR3 is CASSLTSISTNEQFF. In nucleotides, the CDR3 is TGTGCCAGCAGCCTGACTAGCATATCCACCAATGAGCAGTTCTTC.